The 27 T cell receptor beta chains given below trace back to one sample, sequenced in a study of metastatic and nonmetastatic thyroid tumors. Every patient was untreated before thyroid surgery. TCRdb reassembled clones from the PCR reads with MiXCR. This table holds some 93,000 clones, approximately 12% found once. The material sequenced was blood. Receptors originate from a female donor with papillary thyroid cancer or a benign thyroid nodule (not recorded which). Some clones in this sample may be carry-over from other donors' samples.

The sample holds many counts of this clone. The rearrangement links TRBV13 to TRBJ2-7; 14 bases fit TRBD2. V gave up 4 bases and J gave up 6 bases; unmatched junction bases: 2. CDR3 length: 14 residues. The germline gives CDR1 PRHDT, CDR2 FYEKMQ (reference sequence). The CDR3 coding sequence is TGTGCCAGCAGCTCGACTAGCGGGAGGGCCGAGCAGTACTTC. Translating it yields CASSSTSGRAEQYF. Full variable domain (missing parts from reference TRBV13 and TRBJ2-7): AAGVIQSPRHLIKEKRETATLKCYPIPRHDTVYWYQQGPGQDPQFLISFYEKMQSDKGSIPDRFSAQQFSDYHSELNMSSLELGDSALYFCASSSTSGRAEQYFGPGTRLTVT.

At least ten counts were recorded for this clone. CDR3 sequence reads: CSVEFRTYTQYF. In DNA form, the CDR3 reads TGCAGCGTTGAATTTCGGACTTATACGCAGTATTTT. This chain joins TRBV29-1 and TRBJ2-3, with D possibly matching TRBD2 (5 bases). Germline V CDR1 and CDR2: SQVTM, ANQGSEA. Trimming stripped 2 bases from V and 7 bases from J, with 10 bases between. The CDR3 sequence is 12 residues long.

The sample holds many counts of this clone. CDR3 protein: CASSYMYSGMRMNTGELFF. The CDR3 DNA follows: TGTGCCAGCAGTTACATGTACAGCGGGATGAGAATGAACACCGGGGAGCTGTTTTTT. The V call is TRBV6-2 or TRBV6-3, the J call TRBJ2-2; 7 positions match TRBD2. Germline V CDR1 and CDR2: MNHEY, SVGEGT. The CDR3 sequence is 19 residues long. V shed 2 bases and J 1 base; nucleotides not matched to a gene: 13.

This clone was counted ten times or more. The chain employs TRBV11-1 and TRBJ2-2; 9 bases agree with TRBD1. Germline V gives CDR1 SGHAT, CDR2 FQDESV (reference sequence). This CDR3 is built from 15 residues. V gave up 5 bases and J gave up 3 bases; unmatched junction bases: 4. CDR3 DNA sequence: TGTGCCAGCAGCCAACGGACAGGGGACACCGGGGAGCTGTTTTTT. It is translated as CASSQRTGDTGELFF.

This clone was detected ten times or more. V usage is TRBV6-1 and J usage is TRBJ2-2; D unresolved. Germline V gene lookup returns CDR1 MNHNS and CDR2 SASEGT. CDR3 size: 14 residues. V lost 5 bases, J lost 4 bases, and 11 bases lay in between. This chain's CDR3 is CASSHLPGTGELFF. The DNA of the CDR3 is TGTGCCAGCAGTCATCTCCCGGGCACCGGGGAGCTGTTTTTT.

This clone was detected many times. The V gene is TRBV19, the J gene TRBJ1-6; D is undetermined. The CDR3 is made up of 21 amino acids. The germline CDR1 and CDR2 sequences are LNHDA and SQIVND (reference sequence). With 2 bases removed from V and 0 bases from J, the gap between germline ends came to 23 bases. DNA of the CDR3: TGTGCCAGTAGTATATACCCCGGAAGGCCTGACCCGAGCTCCTATAATTCACCCCTCCACTTT. This codes for CASSIYPGRPDPSSYNSPLHF.

This clone occurred many times. The chain couples TRBV6-2 or TRBV6-3 to TRBJ2-7; 13 bases map to TRBD2. CDR1 MNHEY and CDR2 SVGEGT come from the germline V gene. After removal of 6 bases from V and 1 base from J, the junction contained 3 bases not matched to a gene. The CDR3 spans 15 residues. The CDR3 region has the DNA TGTGCCAGCAGCCCGGGACTAGCGGGGTCCTACGAGCAGTACTTC. This encodes CASSPGLAGSYEQYF.

This clone has at least ten counts. The gene calls are TRBV6-2 or TRBV6-3 and TRBJ2-1, with D perhaps matching TRBD2 (6 bases). The CDR3 length is 15 residues. Germline CDR1 MNHEY, CDR2 SVGEGT. Trimming took off 0 bases at V and 6 bases at J, with 12 bases between the two ends. The CDR3 region has the DNA TGTGCCAGCAGTTACTCTTTAACTAGCCTCAATGAGCAGTTCTTC. This gives the protein CASSYSLTSLNEQFF.

This clone occurred many times. The V call is TRBV6-1, the J call TRBJ1-1; 7 nucleotides line up with TRBD1. V was pared by 7 bases and J by 1 base, with 3 bases of the junction left unmatched. This CDR3 is built from 13 residues. Looked up from germline, CDR1 is MNHNS and CDR2 is SASEGT. As DNA, the CDR3 is TGTGCCAGCACGGGACAGAGGAACACTGAAGCTTTCTTT. Translated: CASTGQRNTEAFF.

DNA for the CDR3: TGTGCCTGGAGTGTGGAGGCGGGAGGGCCCTACGAGCAGTACTTC. It codes for CAWSVEAGGPYEQYF. This chain joins TRBV30 and TRBJ2-7, with TRBD2 identical over 9 bases. V was clipped by 0 bases and J by 2 bases; unmatched bases: 5. The CDR3 is 15 residues long. In germline, CDR1 is GTSNPN, CDR2 SVGIG (reference sequence).

This clone was recorded many times. The chain carries TRBV27 and TRBJ1-5, with 10 bases that match TRBD1. Germline V gene lookup returns CDR1 MNHEY and CDR2 SMNVEV (reference sequence). The CDR3 sequence is 15 residues long. V trimming: 4 bases; J trimming: 5 bases; junction bases outside the gene matches: 5. Written as DNA, the CDR3 is TGTGCCAGCAGTTCACTCGGGACAGGGGATCAGCCCCAGCATTTT. The encoded protein is CASSSLGTGDQPQHF.

This clone came up many times. In nucleotides, the CDR3 is TGCAGTGCTACGCCGGGACTCTTAACAAACAATGAGCAGTTCTTC. Protein: CSATPGLLTNNEQFF. V usage is TRBV20-1 and J usage is TRBJ2-1; D is possibly TRBD2 (6 bases). The germline gives CDR1 DFQATT, CDR2 SNEGSKA (reference sequence). The CDR3 has 15 residues. V was shortened by 4 bases and J by 5 bases, with 18 bases between the two germline ends.

This clone was seen repeatedly, ten times or more. The rearrangement uses TRBV7-9 and TRBJ2-1, with TRBD1 as a possible D gene (5 bases). The CDR3 runs to 13 residues. V was clipped by 1 base and J by 4 bases, with 5 bases between them. Germline V gene sequence: CDR1 SEHNR, CDR2 FQNEAQ (reference sequence). CDR3 sequence: CASSLDRYNEQFF. The CDR3 nucleotides are TGTGCCAGCAGCTTAGACAGGTACAATGAGCAGTTCTTC.

Comment on this clone: At one of its ends the junction is not consistent with the germline gene, which may arise from a read error. This specimen includes other DNA sequences encoding the same CDR3. This sequence joins TRBV5-1 and TRBJ2-5; TRBD2 aligns across 9 bases. The CDR3 runs 17 residues. The germline V gene encodes CDR1 SGHRS and CDR2 YFSETQ. The CDR3 bases are TGCGCCAGCAGTTTGGCGGAAGGGGGACTAGCCGTGGAGACCCAGTACTTC. Its protein product is CASSLAEGGLAVETQYF.

This clone was seen at least ten times. CDR3 in amino acids: CAIRNLAGAYEQYF. As DNA, the CDR3 is TGTGCCATCCGGAACCTGGCGGGAGCCTACGAGCAGTACTTC. This sequence joins TRBV6-2 or TRBV6-3 and TRBJ2-7; 7 bases are a match to TRBD2. Per the germline V gene, CDR1 is MNHEY and CDR2 is SVGEGT. This CDR3 region has 14 residues. Trimming cost V 10 bases and J 2 bases; bases outside gene matches: 11.

This clone was picked up many times. This rearrangement joins TRBV11-2 to TRBJ2-1, with 10 bases that match TRBD2. V lost 0 bases and J lost 8; bases outside the gene matches: 10. CDR3 length equals 17 residues. CDR1 is SGHAT and CDR2 is FQNNGV in the germline V gene. This chain's CDR3 is CASSLDNPAGGGYEQFF. The CDR3 DNA reads TGTGCCAGCAGCTTAGATAACCCAGCGGGAGGGGGATATGAGCAGTTCTTC.

This clone has at least ten counts. The chain uses TRBV12-3 or TRBV12-4 and TRBJ2-5; D is undetermined. The ends were cut back, 6 bases at V and 3 bases at J, with 8 bases in the middle. The CDR3 contains 12 residues. CDR3 loop: CASRRMEETQYF. The CDR3 coding sequence is TGTGCCAGCAGACGGATGGAAGAGACCCAGTACTTC.

This chain joins TRBV11-2 and TRBJ1-1, with TRBD1 identical over 7 bases. This CDR3 is 16 amino acids long. J lost 0 bases, V lost 4 bases, and 8 bases had no gene match. Germline V gene lookup returns CDR1 SGHAT and CDR2 FQNNGV. CDR3: CASSWGQLLMNTEAFF. CDR3 DNA sequence: TGTGCCAGCAGCTGGGGACAGCTACTCATGAACACTGAAGCTTTCTTT.

This clone was observed at least ten times. The chain employs TRBV15 and TRBJ2-2; D is uncertain. Germline V gives CDR1 LNHNV, CDR2 YYDKDF (reference sequence). Trimming stripped 6 bases from V and 0 bases from J, with 8 bases between. The CDR3 is 14 amino acids. This chain's CDR3 is CATSTTANTGELFF. DNA for the CDR3: TGTGCCACCAGTACTACAGCGAACACCGGGGAGCTGTTTTTT.

This clone was counted ten times or more. The rearrangement uses TRBV24-1 and TRBJ2-3; 9 bases map to TRBD1. From germline, CDR1 is KGHDR and CDR2 SFDVKD. V trimming: 5 bases; J trimming: 0 bases; junction bases outside the gene matches: 14. This CDR3 is 19 amino acids long. The CDR3 protein is CATSGQRRGTGLSTDTQYF. DNA for the CDR3: TGTGCCACCAGTGGTCAAAGGCGAGGGACAGGGCTTAGCACAGATACGCAGTATTTT.

This clone was detected ten times or more. CDR3 bases: TGTGCCAGTAGTACCTTCCGGGACAGCCTAACCTACGAGCAGTACTTC. Its protein product is CASSTFRDSLTYEQYF. The V gene is TRBV19, the J gene TRBJ2-7, with 7 bases that match TRBD1. The trim removed 4 bases at V and 2 bases at J, leaving 11 bases unmatched. Germline V gene data show CDR1 as LNHDA and CDR2 as SQIVND (reference sequence). The CDR3 spans 16 residues.

In this sample, this clone turned up many times. The CDR3 sequence: CASSIGTVTSGANVLTF. The CDR3 coding sequence is TGTGCCAGTAGTATAGGGACTGTTACATCTGGGGCCAACGTCCTGACTTTC. V and J are TRBV19 and TRBJ2-6, with D tentatively TRBD2 (5 bases). The CDR3 loop spans 17 amino acids. Germline lookup yields CDR1 LNHDA and CDR2 SQIVND (reference sequence). The V gene lost 1 base and the J gene lost 1 base, with 11 bases spanning the gap.

This clone was found many times. The chain joins TRBV7-6 to TRBJ1-1; D remains unclear. Per the germline V gene, CDR1 is SGHVS and CDR2 is FNYEAQ. This CDR3 has 14 amino acids. V gave up 0 bases and J gave up 1 base, with 6 bases separating them. The CDR3: CASSLATGNTEAFF. CDR3 in DNA: TGTGCCAGCAGCTTAGCAACGGGGAACACTGAAGCTTTCTTT.

This clone appeared many times. The chain is built from TRBV6-1 and TRBJ1-5; TRBD1 agrees at 10 bases. This CDR3 contains 16 residues. The V segment lost 5 bases and the J segment 2 bases; nucleotides outside the gene matches: 6. CDR1 is MNHNS, CDR2 SASEGT, per germline. CDR3 in amino acids: CASSTRQGAGNQPQHF. CDR3 sequence (DNA): TGTGCCAGCAGTACCCGACAGGGGGCAGGCAATCAGCCCCAGCATTTT.

A note on this clone: Germline and junction disagree at one end, which may indicate a read error. In the same sample, other DNA sequences code for this CDR3. V is TRBV11-2 and J is TRBJ2-5; 10 bases agree with TRBD2. Looked up from germline, CDR1 is SGHAT and CDR2 is FQNNGV. CDR3 size: 19 residues. CDR3 bases: TGTGCCAGCAGCTTATACCCTCTAGCGGGAGAAGGGTTGCGAGAGACACAGTACTTC. Translating gives CASSLYPLAGEGLRETQYF.

This clone was detected many times. This chain joins TRBV20-1 and TRBJ1-3; D remains ambiguous. CDR3 length equals 16 residues. V lost 2 bases and J lost 3, with 17 bases in between. Germline V gene data show CDR1 as DFQATT and CDR2 as SNEGSKA (reference sequence). CDR3 amino acids: CSARFPGTGFGNTIYF. In DNA form, the CDR3 reads TGCAGTGCTAGATTTCCGGGCACGGGCTTTGGAAACACCATATATTTT.

The V gene is TRBV9, the J gene TRBJ2-3; TRBD1 agrees at 9 bases. Per germline, CDR1 SGDLS and CDR2 YYNGEE. The CDR3 runs 14 residues. Losses at the gene ends were 4 bases for V and 5 bases for J; bases not matched to a gene: 5. For the CDR3, the DNA is TGTGCCAGCAGCTTGGGACAGGGTGTAGATACGCAGTATTTT. It codes for CASSLGQGVDTQYF.